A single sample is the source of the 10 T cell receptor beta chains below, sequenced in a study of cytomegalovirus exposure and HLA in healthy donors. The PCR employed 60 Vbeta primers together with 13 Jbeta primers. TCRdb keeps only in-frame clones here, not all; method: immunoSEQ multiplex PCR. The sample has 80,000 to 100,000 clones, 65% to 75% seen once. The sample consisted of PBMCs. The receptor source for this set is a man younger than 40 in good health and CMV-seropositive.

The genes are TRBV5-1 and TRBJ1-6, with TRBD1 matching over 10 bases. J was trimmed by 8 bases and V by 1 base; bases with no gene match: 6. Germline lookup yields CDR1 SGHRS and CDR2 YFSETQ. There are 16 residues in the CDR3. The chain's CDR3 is CASSLTGQGGDSPLHF. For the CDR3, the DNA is TGCGCCAGCAGCTTGACAGGACAGGGGGGCGATTCACCCCTCCACTTT.

Here the CDR3 reads CASSQERNRVKGGELFF. The CDR3 DNA reads TGCGCCAGCAGCCAAGAAAGGAACAGGGTAAAGGGCGGGGAGCTGTTTTTT. This chain joins TRBV4-3 and TRBJ2-2; tentatively, D is TRBD1 (6 bases). Trimming removed 0 bases at V and 7 bases at J, with 18 bases between. Per the germline V gene, CDR1 is LGHNA and CDR2 is YSLEER. This CDR3 has 17 amino acids.

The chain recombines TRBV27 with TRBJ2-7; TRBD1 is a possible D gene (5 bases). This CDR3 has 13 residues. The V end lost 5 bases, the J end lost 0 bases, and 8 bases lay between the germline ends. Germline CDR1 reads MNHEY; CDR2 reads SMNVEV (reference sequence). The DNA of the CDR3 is TGTGCCAGCAGTCTACAGGTCTCCTACGAGCAGTACTTC. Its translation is CASSLQVSYEQYF.

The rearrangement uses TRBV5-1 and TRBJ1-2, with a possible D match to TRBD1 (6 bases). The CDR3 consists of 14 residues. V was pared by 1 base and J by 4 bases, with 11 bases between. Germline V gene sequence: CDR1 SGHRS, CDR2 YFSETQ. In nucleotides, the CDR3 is TGCGCCAGCAGCTTGAAGGCAGGGGCCTATGGCTACACCTTC. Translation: CASSLKAGAYGYTF. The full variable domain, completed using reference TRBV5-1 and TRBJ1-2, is KAGVTQTPRYLIKTRGQQVTLSCSPISGHRSVSWYQQTPGQGLQFLFEYFSETQRNKGNFPGRFSGRQFSNSRSEMNVSTLELGDSALYLCASSLKAGAYGYTFGSGTRLTVV.

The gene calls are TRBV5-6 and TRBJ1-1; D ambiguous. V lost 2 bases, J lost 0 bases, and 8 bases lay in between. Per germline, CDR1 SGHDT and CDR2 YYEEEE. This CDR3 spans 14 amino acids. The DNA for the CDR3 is TGTGCCAGCAGCTTAGGTGCGGTGAACACTGAAGCTTTCTTT. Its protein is CASSLGAVNTEAFF.

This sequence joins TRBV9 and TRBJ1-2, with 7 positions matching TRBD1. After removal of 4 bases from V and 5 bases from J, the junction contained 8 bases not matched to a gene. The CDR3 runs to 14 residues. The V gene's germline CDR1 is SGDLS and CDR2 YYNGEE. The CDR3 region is CASSREDRQYGYTF. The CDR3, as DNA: TGTGCCAGCAGCCGCGAGGACAGGCAATATGGCTACACCTTC. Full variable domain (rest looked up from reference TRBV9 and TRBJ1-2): DSGVTQTPKHLITATGQRVTLRCSPRSGDLSVYWYQQSLDQGLQFLIQYYNGEERAKGNILERFSAQQFPDLHSELNLSSLELGDSALYFCASSREDRQYGYTFGSGTRLTVV.

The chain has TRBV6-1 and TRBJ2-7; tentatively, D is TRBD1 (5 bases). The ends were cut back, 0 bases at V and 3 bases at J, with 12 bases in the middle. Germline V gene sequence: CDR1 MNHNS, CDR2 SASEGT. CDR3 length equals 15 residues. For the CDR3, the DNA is TGTGCCAGCAGTGAAGCGGACATTACCAGCTACGAGCAGTACTTC. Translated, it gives CASSEADITSYEQYF.

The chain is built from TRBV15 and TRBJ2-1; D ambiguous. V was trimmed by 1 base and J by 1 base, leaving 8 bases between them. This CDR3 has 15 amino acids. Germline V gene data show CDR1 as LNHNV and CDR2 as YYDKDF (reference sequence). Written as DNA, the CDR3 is TGTGCCACCAGCAGAGGGAGAGCTTCCTACAATGAGCAGTTCTTC. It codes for CATSRGRASYNEQFF.

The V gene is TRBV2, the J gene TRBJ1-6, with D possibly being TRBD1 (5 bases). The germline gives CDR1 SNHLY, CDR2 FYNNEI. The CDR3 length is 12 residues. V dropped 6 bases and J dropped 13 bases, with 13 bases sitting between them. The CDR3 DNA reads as TGTGCCAGCAGGGTGGCGGACACCCCCCTCCACTTT. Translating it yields CASRVADTPLHF.

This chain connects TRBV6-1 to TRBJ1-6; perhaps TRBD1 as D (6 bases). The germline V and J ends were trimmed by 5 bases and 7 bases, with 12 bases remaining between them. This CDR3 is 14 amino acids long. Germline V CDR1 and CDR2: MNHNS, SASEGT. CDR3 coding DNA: TGTGCCAGCAGTTCAGGGGTCGTGAATTCACCCCTCCACTTT. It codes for CASSSGVVNSPLHF.